This is a list of T cell receptor beta chains from one sample in a study of identifying expanded T cells in peripheral blood. Only in-frame clones appear in the TCRdb table, and some are missing; sequencing was by immunoSEQ multiplex PCR. The sample has about 80,000 clones, roughly 90% seen once. The sample consisted of blood. All receptors come from a person between 18 and 69 years old in good health. Both conserved end residues are trimmed from each CDR3. Each record gives: V gene, CDR3 protein.

TRBV14 ASSQGAWGGGREKLF
TRBV19 ASSIRRRDEQY
TRBV10-3 AISESGDNYNEQF
TRBV2 ASSDRGAF
TRBV30 AWAGGHTQY
TRBV18 ASSPLNPTGGEKLF
TRBV5-1 ASSLEQGAKLF
TRBV5-1 ASSLASGNNEQF
TRBV11-2 ASRSTSGRGNEQF
TRBV30 AWSGTTHNEKLF
TRBV30 AWSAGDPNEQF
TRBV4-1 ASSESTGGGYGYT
TRBV9 ASSVVGYNEQF
TRBV19 ASSPHKQPEAF
TRBV9 ASSVAPGASGNTIY
TRBV27 ASSPRRVSGSGNTIY
TRBV9 ASNGRANGAQNNEQF
TRBV5-5 ASRGQGYVDTQY
TRBV7-9 ASSPRGTPYYEQY
TRBV7-9 ASSTGTSGRNEQF
TRBV7-9 ASSGHDRGQPQH
TRBV2 AIILATGSYEQY
TRBV20-1 SASVGWGYT
TRBV18 ASSPTPTTGGVNSPLH
TRBV20-1 SARYGSEAF
TRBV7-6 ASSLDTNYGYT
TRBV19 ASAPTGGLNTEAF
TRBV7-3 ASSLRTGTGGFGEQF
TRBV5-1 ASSLSASSYEQY
TRBV5-4 ASRQGRGNTEAF
TRBV6-1 ASSVGSAEQPQH
TRBV28 ASRAQGQSNEKLF
TRBV18 ASRGGGTEAF
TRBV11-3 ASSLVGRFRVGNTEAF
TRBV11-2 ASSSLLYEQY
TRBV5-4 ASSPGGQGHYGYT
TRBV2 ASSEGHSGNTIY
TRBV6-1 ASLWVEQF
TRBV7-8 ASSRGLAGGPRPNTGELF
TRBV6-6 ASSFQETQY
TRBV7-9 ASSLGAGNGYT
TRBV18 ASSLSREVEAF
TRBV18 ASSPSQAELTPLH
TRBV9 ASSVVISEGGEQF
TRBV2 ASKSGETQY
TRBV4-3 ASSQDTRETTEAF
TRBV4-3 ASSQRTTNADTQY
TRBV15 ATSRDWTVGSPLH
TRBV19 ASSIRGADGYT
TRBV7-9 ASSLARGAGNQPQH